The 8 T cell receptor beta chains given below trace back to one sample, sequenced in a study of cytomegalovirus exposure and HLA in healthy donors. 60 Vbeta and 13 Jbeta primers were used in PCR. Here immunoSEQ multiplex PCR was the method, and the copy in TCRdb shows in-frame clones only, minus some. The sample consists of about 130,000 clones, roughly three quarters of them appearing once. The sequenced material came from PBMCs. The receptors originated from a man aged 18 to 30 in good health and CMV-seronegative.

This clone was counted only a few times. The chain joins TRBV14 to TRBJ2-5; tentative D call: TRBD2 (6 bases). CDR1 and CDR2 (germline): SGHDN, FVKESK. This CDR3 is 13 amino acids long. The V and J ends lost 3 bases and 9 bases respectively, with 14 bases between them. CDR3 nucleotide sequence: TGTGCCAGCAGCCACGGACCCGGGGGAGCCCAGTACTTC. Protein: CASSHGPGGAQYF. Based on the CDR3 plus reference TRBV14 and TRBJ2-5, the full variable domain is EAGVTQFPSHSVIEKGQTVTLRCDPISGHDNLYWYRRVMGKEIKFLLHFVKESKQDESGMPNNRFLAERTGGTYSTLKVQPAELEDSGVYFCASSHGPGGAQYFGPGTRLLVL.

This chain links TRBV4-1 with TRBJ2-1, with D hard to call. The CDR3 is 15 residues long. Germline V gene lookup returns CDR1 MGHRA and CDR2 YSYEKL. V gave up 2 bases and J gave up 1 base, with 9 bases separating them. The CDR3 nucleotides read TGCGCCAGCAGCCAACCTTCGAGTTCCTACAATGAGCAGTTCTTC. It encodes CASSQPSSSYNEQFF.

The chain is built from TRBV2 and TRBJ2-3; 13 bases are a match to TRBD2. The trim removed 6 bases at V and 3 bases at J, leaving 15 bases unmatched. Germline CDR1 reads SNHLY; CDR2 reads FYNNEI. The CDR3 has 19 residues. This chain's CDR3 is CASRKPGLAGQNTTDTQYF. CDR3 sequence (DNA): TGTGCCAGCAGGAAACCGGGACTAGCGGGACAAAATACTACAGATACGCAGTATTTT.

This sequence joins TRBV28 and TRBJ1-1, with D possibly TRBD1 on 6 matching bases. Germline V gene lookup returns CDR1 MDHEN and CDR2 SYDVKM. The CDR3 sequence is 15 residues long. The ends were cut back, 5 bases at V and 0 bases at J, with 13 bases in the middle. DNA for the CDR3: TGTGCCAGCAGTGCCCAGACAGGTATGAACACTGAAGCTTTCTTT. Its protein product is CASSAQTGMNTEAFF.

V and J are TRBV27 and TRBJ2-1, with 8 bases that match TRBD1. The V gene end was trimmed by 7 bases and the J gene end by 2 bases; junction bases not matched to a gene: 4. CDR1 is MNHEY, CDR2 SMNVEV, per germline (reference sequence). There are 14 residues in the CDR3. CDR3 loop: CASTLTGAYNEQFF. Here the CDR3 DNA reads TGTGCCAGCACCTTGACAGGGGCCTACAATGAGCAGTTCTTC.

There are a few counts of this clone. This chain uses TRBV6-5 with TRBJ2-7, with 9 bases aligning to TRBD1. This CDR3 spans 14 amino acids. Germline values: CDR1 MNHEY, CDR2 SVGAGI. Trimming took 5 bases from V and 5 from J; bases not matched to a gene: 7. CDR3 loop: CASSPQYRGHEQYV. The DNA for the CDR3 is TGTGCCAGCAGTCCACAATACAGGGGGCACGAGCAGTACGTC.

The gene calls are TRBV5-1 and TRBJ2-7, with 7 nucleotides matching TRBD1. Germline lookup yields CDR1 SGHRS and CDR2 YFSETQ. The junction had 10 bases not matched to a gene; V was cut back by 4 bases and J by 0 bases. The CDR3 extends over 16 amino acids. The CDR3 here is CASSHLGQLNSYEQYF. CDR3 sequence (DNA): TGCGCCAGCAGCCACCTGGGACAGCTAAACTCCTACGAGCAGTACTTC.

The chain combines TRBV5-1 with TRBJ1-2; TRBD1 is a possible D gene (6 bases). V shed 1 base and J shed 1 base, with 14 bases lying between them. The CDR3 extends over 16 amino acids. The V gene's germline CDR1 is SGHRS and CDR2 YFSETQ. CDR3 sequence: CASSLFGRGGNYGYTF. CDR3 DNA: TGCGCCAGCAGCTTGTTTGGCAGGGGTGGTAACTATGGCTACACCTTC. The full variable domain, its missing parts supplied by reference TRBV5-1 and TRBJ1-2, is KAGVTQTPRYLIKTRGQQVTLSCSPISGHRSVSWYQQTPGQGLQFLFEYFSETQRNKGNFPGRFSGRQFSNSRSEMNVSTLELGDSALYLCASSLFGRGGNYGYTFGSGTRLTVV.